This TCR beta chain is from a study of spatial heterogeneity in lung cancer. Background on the study: Raw-read counts averaged over ten per unique TCR and UMI combination.

Trimming removed 3 bases from V and 3 bases from J, with 22 bases in between. Germline V lookup: CDR1 LNHDA, CDR2 SQIVND (reference sequence). The CDR3 is made up of 18 amino acids. Using its own MiXCR run on the 5' RACE reads, TCRdb lists one record per CDR3 protein. The sample shows 8,000 to 9,500 distinct CDR3 sequences, under 9% of them seen only once. This clonotype counts as medium-sized. Antigen unknown. Regarding the study as a whole: Higher tumor mutation counts went along with higher counts of expanded intratumoral alpha and beta TCRs.

Time point described: sample taken at primary tumor resection. This chain joins TRBV19 and TRBJ2-3; perhaps TRBD2 as D (5 bases). The sequencing here drew on lung tumor tissue, taken at surgery. The origin of this receptor is a male donor with early-stage non-small cell lung cancer. The CDR3 nucleotides read TGTGCCAGTAGTATTGAGATCGGGGTAATGCCCGGGACAGATACGCAGTATTTT. Amino acids: CASSIEIGVMPGTDTQYF.